A single sample gave rise to the 28 T cell receptor beta chains below, sequenced in a study of blood T cell repertoires in COVID-19. Libraries were prepared by immunoSEQ multiplex PCR; TCRdb keeps only in-frame clonotypes and omits some of them. This sample has 300,000 to 450,000 clones, with around 87% found just once. Material: peripheral blood. Receptors were obtained from a human donor in a cohort sampled during active COVID-19.

The J gene is TRBJ2-2, the V gene TRBV2; D perhaps matches TRBD1 (5 bases). The CDR3 totals 15 residues. CDR1 is SNHLY, CDR2 FYNNEI, per germline. V lost 3 bases, J lost 7 bases, and 15 bases lay in between. In DNA form, the CDR3 reads TGTGCCAGCAGTGATTTTACAGGTGAAGTCGGGGAGCTGTTTTTT. Residues: CASSDFTGEVGELFF. Combining the CDR3 with reference TRBV2 and TRBJ2-2 gives the whole variable domain EPEVTQTPSHQVTQMGQEVILRCVPISNHLYFYWYRQILGQKVEFLVSFYNNEISEKSEIFDDQFSVERPDGSNFTLKIRSTKLEDSAMYFCASSDFTGEVGELFFGEGSRLTVL.

This clone was detected a few times. This chain uses TRBV5-4 with TRBJ2-2; D unclear. Trimming pared 2 bases from V and 4 bases from J, leaving 6 bases between. CDR1 SGHNT and CDR2 YYREEE come from the germline V gene (reference sequence). The CDR3 is 13 amino acids. This CDR3 reads CASSFVPTGELFF. CDR3 sequence (DNA): TGTGCCAGCAGCTTCGTCCCCACCGGGGAGCTGTTTTTT.

This chain connects TRBV5-1 to TRBJ2-1, with a possible D match to TRBD2 (6 bases). Germline lookup yields CDR1 SGHRS and CDR2 YFSETQ. This CDR3 is 15 amino acids long. Deletions cut 0 bases from V and 5 bases from J, with 12 bases between. CDR3 residues: CASSLAWREDNEQFF. DNA of the CDR3: TGCGCCAGCAGCTTGGCCTGGCGGGAAGACAATGAGCAGTTCTTC.

V usage is TRBV18 and J usage is TRBJ1-2; possibly TRBD1 for D (6 bases). The germline V and J ends were trimmed by 2 bases and 6 bases, with 16 bases remaining between them. The CDR3 contains 15 residues. Germline assignment: CDR1 KGHSH and CDR2 LQKENI. CDR3 residues: CASSPVRTEVNGYTF. The DNA for the CDR3 is TGTGCCAGCTCACCAGTCCGGACAGAAGTCAATGGCTACACCTTC.

This clone was seen only once. V usage is TRBV11-1 and J usage is TRBJ2-1, with TRBD2 identical over 11 bases. This CDR3 spans 15 amino acids. Trimming cost V 6 bases and J 5 bases; bases outside gene matches: 6. Germline CDR1 reads SGHAT; CDR2 reads FQDESV (reference sequence). The CDR3 nucleotides are TGTGCCAGCAGTGTAGCGGGGGGGCCCCACAATGAGCAGTTCTTC. Encoded protein: CASSVAGGPHNEQFF.

The chain recombines TRBV19 with TRBJ1-6; D possibly corresponds to TRBD1 (6 bases). The V end was cut by 6 bases, the J end by 0 bases, with 18 bases between. CDR1 LNHDA and CDR2 SQIVND come from the germline V gene (reference sequence). The CDR3 runs 18 residues. The CDR3 region is CASRRTDTPSSYNSPLHF. Here the CDR3 DNA reads TGTGCCAGTAGGCGGACAGACACTCCTAGCTCCTATAATTCACCCCTCCACTTT.

The sample holds one count of this clone. This chain joins TRBV2 and TRBJ1-2; D uncertain. The V gene's germline CDR1 is SNHLY and CDR2 FYNNEI. Trimming removed 7 bases at V and 4 bases at J, with 13 bases between. The CDR3 has 13 amino acids. The CDR3 sequence is CASKDSSTYGYTF. CDR3 in DNA: TGTGCCAGCAAGGACTCCTCTACCTATGGCTACACCTTC.

The chain couples TRBV19 to TRBJ2-5, with a tentative D call TRBD1 (5 bases). Germline CDR1 LNHDA, CDR2 SQIVND (reference sequence). There are 12 residues in the CDR3. V dropped 11 bases and J dropped 4 bases, with 14 bases sitting between them. DNA for the CDR3: TGTGCCTCTAACAGGTTGGGAGAGACCCAGTACTTC. Residues: CASNRLGETQYF. Full variable domain (remainder filled in from reference TRBV19 and TRBJ2-5): DGGITQSPKYLFRKEGQNVTLSCEQNLNHDAMYWYRQDPGQGLRLIYYSQIVNDFQKGDIAEGYSVSREKKESFPLTVTSAQKNPTAFYLCASNRLGETQYFGPGTRLLVL.

This chain uses TRBV25-1 with TRBJ1-5; 7 bases line up with TRBD1. The CDR3 runs 14 residues. V lost 6 bases, J lost 6 bases, and 8 bases stayed unmatched. Germline assignment: CDR1 MGHDK and CDR2 SYGVNS. CDR3 DNA sequence: TGTGCCAGCAGCGAAGGGGGCGGGGGTCAGCCCCAGCATTTT. Translation: CASSEGGGGQPQHF.

The chain uses TRBV2 and TRBJ2-1; 12 nucleotides match TRBD2. This CDR3 has 14 residues. V gave up 5 bases and J gave up 5 bases; unmatched junction bases: 1. Looked up from germline, CDR1 is SNHLY and CDR2 is FYNNEI. CDR3 bases: TGTGCCAGCAGTTGGACTAGCGGGGACAATGAGCAGTTCTTC. Amino acid sequence: CASSWTSGDNEQFF.

The J gene is TRBJ2-7, the V gene TRBV6-5, with D tentatively TRBD1 (6 bases). This CDR3 spans 13 amino acids. Germline-derived CDR1 and CDR2 are MNHEY and SVGAGI. V was trimmed by 6 bases and J by 3 bases, leaving 12 bases between them. CDR3 residues: CASRPRDIYEQYF. CDR3 coding DNA: TGTGCCAGCAGACCCCGGGACATCTACGAGCAGTACTTC.

V and J are TRBV29-1 and TRBJ2-1; TRBD2 might be the D (6 bases). Trimming left V 4 bases short and J 13 bases short, with 17 bases between. The germline V gene encodes CDR1 SQVTM and CDR2 ANQGSEA. The CDR3 has 12 amino acids. The CDR3 is CSVGRGGGGQFF. The CDR3 DNA reads as TGCAGCGTTGGTAGGGGAGGAGGAGGACAGTTCTTC.

This chain's CDR3 is CASRFSLAGGISEQFF. CDR3 in DNA: TGCGCCAGCAGGTTCAGCCTAGCGGGAGGAATCAGTGAGCAGTTCTTC. The chain couples TRBV5-1 to TRBJ2-1; 11 positions match TRBD2. Germline values: CDR1 SGHRS, CDR2 YFSETQ. The CDR3 has 16 amino acids. The V gene end was trimmed by 5 bases and the J gene end by 9 bases; junction bases not matched to a gene: 13.

J is TRBJ2-1 and V is TRBV4-1; 9 nucleotides align to TRBD2. Per the germline V gene, CDR1 is MGHRA and CDR2 is YSYEKL. Trimming at V came to 1 base and at J to 9 bases, leaving 10 bases not matched to a gene. The CDR3 has 16 residues. The CDR3 coding sequence is TGCGCCAGCAGCCAAGGAGGTGGTAGCGGGAGCGGTGAGCAGTTCTTC. Translated: CASSQGGGSGSGEQFF.

This rearrangement joins TRBV7-8 to TRBJ2-7, with D possibly being TRBD2 (5 bases). Germline lookup yields CDR1 SGHVS and CDR2 FQNEAQ. V lost 5 bases, J lost 3 bases, and 11 bases lay in between. The CDR3 contains 13 residues. The CDR3 is CASSLGINYEQYF. The DNA of the CDR3 is TGTGCCAGCAGCCTCGGGATAAACTACGAGCAGTACTTC.

The CDR3 sequence is CASYRAVNSPLHF. The CDR3 DNA is TGTGCCAGCTACAGGGCCGTTAATTCACCCCTCCACTTT. This chain links TRBV6-5 with TRBJ1-6; TRBD1 is a possible D gene (6 bases). The CDR3 sequence is 13 residues long. The ends were cut back, 8 bases at V and 6 bases at J, with 11 bases in the middle. Per germline, CDR1 MNHEY and CDR2 SVGAGI.

This chain links TRBV5-1 with TRBJ1-4; maybe TRBD1 (5 bases). The germline gives CDR1 SGHRS, CDR2 YFSETQ. The CDR3 runs 14 residues. Trimming took off 4 bases at V and 8 bases at J, with 15 bases between the two ends. CDR3 amino acids: CASSKPGAPEKLFF. DNA for the CDR3: TGCGCCAGCAGCAAGCCTGGGGCCCCCGAAAAACTGTTTTTT. The full variable domain, rest sourced from reference TRBV5-1 and TRBJ1-4, is KAGVTQTPRYLIKTRGQQVTLSCSPISGHRSVSWYQQTPGQGLQFLFEYFSETQRNKGNFPGRFSGRQFSNSRSEMNVSTLELGDSALYLCASSKPGAPEKLFFGSGTQLSVL.

The chain links TRBV12-3 or TRBV12-4 to TRBJ1-2; D perhaps matches TRBD1 (6 bases). The V gene lost 2 bases and the J gene lost 3 bases, with 7 bases spanning the gap. CDR3 length: 13 residues. The CDR3 nucleotides are TGTGCCAGCAGTTTATCAGGGGACTATGGCTACACCTTC. Translation: CASSLSGDYGYTF.

CDR3 amino acids: CASSLVGATNEKLFF. CDR3 nucleotides: TGTGCCAGCAGCTTGGTCGGTGCAACTAATGAAAAACTGTTTTTT. The chain recombines TRBV5-6 with TRBJ1-4; D unresolved. The CDR3 length is 15 residues. Germline V CDR1 and CDR2: SGHDT, YYEEEE. Trimming took 0 bases from V and 0 from J, leaving 6 bases between them.

This chain links TRBV29-1 with TRBJ2-1; 9 bases match TRBD1. V lost 5 bases and J lost 16; bases outside the gene matches: 12. The length of the CDR3 is 12 residues. The V gene's germline CDR1 is SQVTM and CDR2 ANQGSEA. Written as DNA, the CDR3 is TGCAGCGTTCATAGAGACCGGGACAGGGTTTTCTTC. Translation gives CSVHRDRDRVFF.

The CDR3 protein is CAWSHGTGRYEQYF. CDR3 coding DNA: TGTGCCTGGAGCCACGGGACAGGGCGGTACGAGCAGTACTTC. V is TRBV30 and J is TRBJ2-7, with 9 bases that match TRBD1. Germline V gives CDR1 GTSNPN, CDR2 SVGIG (reference sequence). Trimming removed 3 bases from V and 4 bases from J; junction bases left unmatched: 7. The CDR3 runs to 14 residues.

This clone appeared a single time. The chain recombines TRBV14 with TRBJ2-2; no clear D. The ends were cut back, 4 bases at V and 2 bases at J, with 14 bases in the middle. The CDR3 has 16 residues. Germline V gene sequence: CDR1 SGHDN, CDR2 FVKESK. The DNA of the CDR3 is TGTGCCAGCAGCCGGCGCCGGGTCCTAAACACCGGGGAGCTGTTTTTT. Translating gives CASSRRRVLNTGELFF.

This clone has more than one count but fewer than ten. The rearrangement links TRBV5-1 to TRBJ1-4, with TRBD1 as a possible D gene (5 bases). This CDR3 has 14 amino acids. V lost 3 bases and J lost 3, with 9 bases in between. Germline V lookup: CDR1 SGHRS, CDR2 YFSETQ. CDR3 residues: CASSSQGSNEKLFF. The CDR3 nucleotides are TGCGCCAGCAGCTCCCAGGGATCTAATGAAAAACTGTTTTTT.

This CDR3 is CASSSGQGANEQFF. Written as DNA, the CDR3 is TGTGCCAGCAGCTCGGGACAGGGGGCGAATGAGCAGTTCTTC. The rearrangement links TRBV7-3 to TRBJ2-1; 12 bases line up with TRBD1. The V gene's germline CDR1 is SGHTA and CDR2 FQGTGA. V dropped 4 bases and J dropped 7; count of bases not matched to a gene: 2. There are 14 residues in the CDR3.

The chain couples TRBV10-1 to TRBJ1-2, with D unclear. This CDR3 has 12 residues. The V gene lost 3 bases and the J gene lost 8 bases, with 10 bases spanning the gap. Germline V gene sequence: CDR1 WNHNN, CDR2 SYGVQD (reference sequence). The CDR3 region is CASSESGVGYTF. Here the CDR3 DNA reads TGCGCCAGCAGTGAATCGGGAGTCGGCTACACCTTC.

The chain combines TRBV11-2 with TRBJ1-6, with 8 bases aligning to TRBD1. V was clipped by 1 base and J by 6 bases; unmatched bases: 8. Germline-derived CDR1 and CDR2 are SGHAT and FQNNGV. This CDR3 region has 17 residues. The CDR3 nucleotides read TGTGCCAGCAGCTTAGCCGGACAGGGTCGTGGTAATTCACCCCTCCACTTT. Translation gives CASSLAGQGRGNSPLHF.

This clone came up once. V gene TRBV7-8 combines with J gene TRBJ2-4; D is perhaps TRBD2 (5 bases). In germline, CDR1 is SGHVS, CDR2 FQNEAQ. Trimming removed 2 bases from V and 6 bases from J, with 14 bases in between. The length of the CDR3 is 15 residues. The CDR3 DNA reads as TGTGCCAGCAGCTTACCGCCAGGTGGAGGAAACATTCAGTACTTC. Translated: CASSLPPGGGNIQYF.

In this sample, this clone turned up a few times. The CDR3 sequence: CASTIGEGCYEQYF. CDR3 in DNA: TGCGCCAGCACAATCGGGGAAGGATGCTACGAGCAGTACTTC. This chain joins TRBV10-1 and TRBJ2-7, with D tentatively TRBD2 (5 bases). The CDR3 has 14 residues. V lost 7 bases and J lost 3, with 16 bases in between. Germline V gene lookup returns CDR1 WNHNN and CDR2 SYGVQD (reference sequence).